The next 30 T cell receptor beta chains were all read from a single sample in a study of cytomegalovirus exposure and HLA in healthy donors. The PCR employed 60 Vbeta primers together with 13 Jbeta primers. Only in-frame clones appear in the TCRdb table, and some are missing; sequencing was by immunoSEQ multiplex PCR. The sample yields 130,000 or so clones, around four fifths seen once. Sequenced material: PBMCs. Every receptor here comes from a man between 25 and 39 years old in good health and CMV-seronegative.

The chain combines TRBV18 with TRBJ2-4; TRBD1 aligns across 8 bases. Losses at the gene ends were 3 bases for V and 5 bases for J; bases not matched to a gene: 3. Germline V gives CDR1 KGHSH, CDR2 LQKENI. CDR3 length: 14 residues. CDR3 DNA: TGTGCCAGCTCACCTACAGGGGGTGAAAACATTCAGTACTTC. The encoded protein is CASSPTGGENIQYF.

The chain combines TRBV7-9 with TRBJ2-7, with 11 bases that match TRBD1. After removal of 5 bases from V and 6 bases from J, the junction contained 6 bases not matched to a gene. Germline assignment: CDR1 SEHNR and CDR2 FQNEAQ (reference sequence). This CDR3 is 14 amino acids long. CDR3 amino acids: CASSTWTGGLEQYF. The DNA for the CDR3 is TGTGCCAGCAGCACCTGGACAGGGGGCCTCGAGCAGTACTTC.

V and J are TRBV30 and TRBJ2-7; 7 bases line up with TRBD2. V shed 2 bases and J 0 bases; nucleotides not matched to a gene: 4. The CDR3 spans 14 residues. Germline V gives CDR1 GTSNPN, CDR2 SVGIG (reference sequence). DNA of the CDR3: TGTGCCTGGAGTAGGACGGGAGGCTCCTACGAGCAGTACTTC. Translation gives CAWSRTGGSYEQYF.

This clone appeared a single time. The V call is TRBV29-1, the J call TRBJ2-3, with 8 bases aligning to TRBD1. Germline CDR1 is SQVTM and CDR2 is ANQGSEA. The ends lost 4 bases at V and 3 bases at J; junction bases unmatched: 6. The CDR3 contains 14 residues. The CDR3 DNA is TGCAGCGTTGCCCGGACAGGGCTTACAGATACGCAGTATTTT. Protein product: CSVARTGLTDTQYF.

This clone was seen only once. CDR3 loop: CASSALAGGLDEQFF. CDR3 DNA sequence: TGTGCCAGCAGTGCCTTAGCGGGAGGGCTGGATGAGCAGTTCTTC. This rearrangement joins TRBV6-4 to TRBJ2-1; 11 nucleotides match TRBD2. J lost 8 bases, V lost 4 bases, and 7 bases had no gene match. CDR3 length: 15 residues. Germline V gives CDR1 MRHNA, CDR2 SNTAGT.

In its sample, this clone was seen a few times. The chain recombines TRBV6-6 with TRBJ2-6; TRBD1 agrees at 7 bases. The CDR3 is 16 residues long. The V gene end was trimmed by 8 bases and the J gene end by 0 bases; junction bases not matched to a gene: 7. The germline gives CDR1 MNHNY, CDR2 SVGAGI (reference sequence). The CDR3 region has the DNA TGTGCCAGCGGGGGACAGTGGCTCTCTGGGGCCAACGTCCTGACTTTC. Amino acids: CASGGQWLSGANVLTF.

The genes are TRBV4-3 and TRBJ2-5; 7 bases map to TRBD2. Germline V lookup: CDR1 LGHNA, CDR2 YSLEER. CDR3 length: 16 residues. The trim removed 4 bases at V and 2 bases at J, leaving 10 bases unmatched. The CDR3, as DNA: TGCGCCAGCAGCCTCAAACGACCCGGGGGGCAAGAGACCCAGTACTTC. It specifies CASSLKRPGGQETQYF.

The V call is TRBV2, the J call TRBJ1-5, with a tentative D call TRBD1 (6 bases). V was trimmed by 6 bases and J by 2 bases, leaving 11 bases between them. CDR3 size: 14 residues. The germline CDR1 and CDR2 sequences are SNHLY and FYNNEI. CDR3 DNA: TGTGCCAGCAGACTTAACAGGGGCAATCAGCCCCAGCATTTT. It translates to CASRLNRGNQPQHF.

This sequence joins TRBV6-1 and TRBJ1-1, with 9 nucleotides matching TRBD1. This CDR3 spans 17 amino acids. CDR1 is MNHNS, CDR2 SASEGT, per germline. J lost 7 bases, V lost 6 bases, and 18 bases had no gene match. CDR3 region: CASRETGGRKPFFEAFF. CDR3 sequence (DNA): TGTGCCAGCAGAGAAACAGGGGGCAGAAAGCCGTTTTTTGAAGCTTTCTTT.

The V and J genes are TRBV5-1 and TRBJ1-4; D uncertain. The CDR3 length is 15 residues. The germline V gene has CDR1 SGHRS and CDR2 YFSETQ. V lost 0 bases and J lost 3, with 9 bases in between. The CDR3 spells CASSLGRGANEKLFF. Written as DNA, the CDR3 is TGCGCCAGCAGCTTGGGTCGGGGAGCTAATGAAAAACTGTTTTTT.

The chain employs TRBV9 and TRBJ2-5; weak D call: TRBD1 (6 bases). Germline CDR1 is SGDLS and CDR2 is YYNGEE. This CDR3 is 14 amino acids long. V dropped 4 bases and J dropped 1 base, with 11 bases sitting between them. CDR3: CASSPTGIQETQYF. The CDR3 nucleotides are TGTGCCAGCAGCCCTACAGGGATCCAAGAGACCCAGTACTTC.

The chain uses TRBV29-1 and TRBJ2-1; tentative D call: TRBD1 (5 bases). This CDR3 has 14 amino acids. Trimming left V 8 bases short and J 0 bases short, with 14 bases between. The germline V gene has CDR1 SQVTM and CDR2 ANQGSEA. The CDR3 DNA follows: TGCAGCCTCTATTTCGACAGCTCCTACAATGAGCAGTTCTTC. Residues: CSLYFDSSYNEQFF.

The CDR3 is CASSDRRGGQPQHF. CDR3 in DNA: TGTGCCAGCAGTGATCGCAGGGGCGGTCAGCCCCAGCATTTT. The chain links TRBV2 to TRBJ1-5, with D tentatively TRBD1 (6 bases). Germline values: CDR1 SNHLY, CDR2 FYNNEI. The CDR3 runs 14 residues. Trimming removed 3 bases from V and 6 bases from J, with 12 bases in between.

This sequence joins TRBV7-2 and TRBJ2-3, with 10 nucleotides matching TRBD2. The CDR3 covers 15 residues. Trimming cost V 0 bases and J 4 bases; bases outside gene matches: 1. From germline, CDR1 is SGHTA and CDR2 FQGNSA. The CDR3 protein is CASSLALAGADTQYF. CDR3 nucleotide sequence: TGTGCCAGCAGCTTAGCCCTAGCGGGGGCAGATACGCAGTATTTT.

In this sample, this clone turned up a few times. The rearrangement uses TRBV28 and TRBJ1-5; D is possibly TRBD1 (5 bases). Germline V gene sequence: CDR1 MDHEN, CDR2 SYDVKM. With 7 bases removed from V and 9 bases from J, the gap between germline ends came to 19 bases. The length of the CDR3 is 14 residues. The CDR3 DNA sequence: TGTGCCAGCAATTCCGGGACGTACGGGGGGCCCCAGCATTTT. This gives the protein CASNSGTYGGPQHF. The complete variable domain, with remaining parts taken from reference TRBV28 and TRBJ1-5, reads DVKVTQSSRYLVKRTGEKVFLECVQDMDHENMFWYRQDPGLGLRLIYFSYDVKMKEKGDIPEGYSVSREKKERFSLILESASTNQTSMYLCASNSGTYGGPQHFGDGTRLSIL.

This clone was detected only once. V usage is TRBV6-5 and J usage is TRBJ1-2; D not resolved. The V gene's germline CDR1 is MNHEY and CDR2 SVGAGI. V lost 5 bases and J lost 3, with 10 bases in between. This CDR3 has 13 amino acids. The CDR3 reads CASSPPGDYGYTF. CDR3 DNA sequence: TGTGCCAGCAGTCCCCCCGGGGACTATGGCTACACCTTC.

This chain links TRBV28 with TRBJ1-5; weak D call: TRBD1 (6 bases). The germline CDR1 and CDR2 sequences are MDHEN and SYDVKM. This CDR3 is 18 amino acids long. With 3 bases removed from V and 0 bases from J, the gap between germline ends came to 18 bases. CDR3 residues: CASSFPRTEDNSNQPQHF. The DNA for the CDR3 is TGTGCCAGCAGTTTCCCCCGGACAGAGGACAATAGCAATCAGCCCCAGCATTTT.

The table lists this clone with a few counts. The CDR3 nucleotides are TGTGCCAGCAGCCCGTGGGACAGACCATACGAGCAGTACTTC. Residues: CASSPWDRPYEQYF. The genes are TRBV11-3 and TRBJ2-7; 7 nucleotides agree with TRBD1. V lost 5 bases, J lost 4 bases, and 8 bases stayed unmatched. Germline lookup yields CDR1 SGHNT and CDR2 YENEEA. This CDR3 region has 14 residues.

This clone was recorded only once. V and J are TRBV5-4 and TRBJ2-5; D gene unclear. The germline V gene encodes CDR1 SGHNT and CDR2 YYREEE (reference sequence). V gave up 0 bases and J gave up 4 bases, with 10 bases separating them. The length of the CDR3 is 14 residues. The CDR3 spells CASSLEFSRETQYF. CDR3 nucleotides: TGTGCCAGCAGCTTGGAGTTTTCTAGAGAGACCCAGTACTTC. The whole variable domain, remainder taken from reference TRBV5-4 and TRBJ2-5, is ETGVTQSPTHLIKTRGQQVTLRCSSQSGHNTVSWYQQALGQGPQFIFQYYREEENGRGNFPPRFSGLQFPNYSSELNVNALELDDSALYLCASSLEFSRETQYFGPGTRLLVL.

The chain joins TRBV4-1 to TRBJ2-7; D may be TRBD1 (5 bases). The CDR3 loop spans 15 amino acids. The germline V gene encodes CDR1 MGHRA and CDR2 YSYEKL. V was clipped by 4 bases and J by 1 base, with 14 bases between them. The CDR3 spells CASSPGAGRSYEQYF. The CDR3 nucleotides read TGCGCCAGCAGCCCTGGGGCTGGGCGATCCTACGAGCAGTACTTC.

The chain links TRBV7-9 to TRBJ1-2; D might be TRBD1 (5 bases). Germline V gene sequence: CDR1 SEHNR, CDR2 FQNEAQ (reference sequence). V was shortened by 5 bases and J by 7 bases, with 17 bases between the two germline ends. The CDR3 loop spans 14 amino acids. Here the CDR3 reads CASSPQGWGGGYTF. The CDR3 DNA reads TGTGCCAGCAGCCCCCAGGGTTGGGGGGGTGGCTACACCTTC. The whole variable domain, filled in from reference TRBV7-9 and TRBJ1-2, reads DTGVSQNPRHKITKRGQNVTFRCDPISEHNRLYWYRQTLGQGPEFLTYFQNEAQLEKSRLLSDRFSAERPKGSFSTLEIQRTEQGDSAMYLCASSPQGWGGGYTFGSGTRLTVV.

This clone was counted once. The chain carries TRBV29-1 and TRBJ2-7, with unresolved D. The CDR3 length is 13 residues. Germline values: CDR1 SQVTM, CDR2 ANQGSEA. Trimming shortened V by 2 bases and J by 0 bases, and 8 bases separated the two germline ends. CDR3 bases: TGCAGCGTTGAAAGTGAGAACTCCTACGAGCAGTACTTC. Translation: CSVESENSYEQYF.

The rearrangement uses TRBV2 and TRBJ1-2; no clear D gene. The CDR3 has 13 amino acids. CDR1 is SNHLY, CDR2 FYNNEI, per germline. Trimming left V 4 bases short and J 1 base short, with 7 bases between. The CDR3 here is CASSGYGNYGYTF. DNA for the CDR3: TGTGCCAGCAGTGGCTACGGTAACTATGGCTACACCTTC.

The V and J genes are TRBV5-1 and TRBJ2-5; TRBD1 might be the D (5 bases). Germline V gene data show CDR1 as SGHRS and CDR2 as YFSETQ. This CDR3 is built from 14 residues. V was pared by 4 bases and J by 5 bases, with 15 bases between. Written as DNA, the CDR3 is TGCGCCAGCAGCCCCCCCTCGACAGCGGAGACCCAGTACTTC. This gives the protein CASSPPSTAETQYF.

The chain recombines TRBV4-3 with TRBJ2-5; D is perhaps TRBD1 (6 bases). Germline assignment: CDR1 LGHNA and CDR2 YSLEER. The CDR3 totals 14 residues. V was cut by 4 bases and J by 5 bases, with 14 bases left in between. CDR3 loop: CASSRGAGDETQYF. The CDR3 DNA is TGCGCCAGCAGCCGGGGCGCAGGGGATGAGACCCAGTACTTC.

This clone was seen a handful of times. The chain employs TRBV6-1 and TRBJ1-5, with 8 positions matching TRBD1. This CDR3 has 13 amino acids. Unmatched junction bases numbered 3, after V lost 7 bases and J lost 4 bases. The germline V gene has CDR1 MNHNS and CDR2 SASEGT. CDR3 amino acids: CASNNRGNQPQHF. In nucleotides, the CDR3 is TGTGCCAGCAATAACAGGGGGAATCAGCCCCAGCATTTT.

There are a few counts of this clone. The rearrangement links TRBV7-2 to TRBJ1-4, with 10 positions matching TRBD1. CDR1 and CDR2 (germline): SGHTA, FQGNSA. The V segment lost 5 bases and the J segment 7 bases; nucleotides outside the gene matches: 10. This CDR3 comprises 16 residues. The chain's CDR3 is CASSAPGTGEAEKLFF. DNA of the CDR3: TGTGCCAGCAGCGCCCCCGGGACAGGGGAGGCTGAAAAACTGTTTTTT.

This chain connects TRBV4-2 to TRBJ1-2; D perhaps matches TRBD1 (6 bases). This CDR3 is 15 amino acids long. Trimming took 0 bases from V and 2 from J, leaving 10 bases between them. The germline CDR1 and CDR2 sequences are LGHNA and YNFKEQ. CDR3 bases: TGTGCCAGCAGCCAAGAGTGGCAGGGGAACTATGGCTACACCTTC. Translation gives CASSQEWQGNYGYTF.

This clone has a single count. CDR3 residues: CASSITGYTDTQYF. In DNA, the CDR3 is TGTGCCAGCAGTATTACAGGGTACACAGATACGCAGTATTTT. This chain connects TRBV7-8 to TRBJ2-3, with D perhaps TRBD1 (6 bases). CDR3 length equals 14 residues. Deletions cut 6 bases from V and 2 bases from J, with 12 bases between. Germline V gene lookup returns CDR1 SGHVS and CDR2 FQNEAQ.

This clone was observed a handful of times. The chain joins TRBV20-1 to TRBJ1-6; 7 bases are shared with TRBD1. The V gene's germline CDR1 is DFQATT and CDR2 SNEGSKA (reference sequence). The ends lost 6 bases at V and 7 bases at J; junction bases unmatched: 0. The CDR3 is 11 amino acids. The CDR3 nucleotides read TGCAGTGCCAGGGGGAATTCACCCCTCCACTTT. This gives the protein CSARGNSPLHF.